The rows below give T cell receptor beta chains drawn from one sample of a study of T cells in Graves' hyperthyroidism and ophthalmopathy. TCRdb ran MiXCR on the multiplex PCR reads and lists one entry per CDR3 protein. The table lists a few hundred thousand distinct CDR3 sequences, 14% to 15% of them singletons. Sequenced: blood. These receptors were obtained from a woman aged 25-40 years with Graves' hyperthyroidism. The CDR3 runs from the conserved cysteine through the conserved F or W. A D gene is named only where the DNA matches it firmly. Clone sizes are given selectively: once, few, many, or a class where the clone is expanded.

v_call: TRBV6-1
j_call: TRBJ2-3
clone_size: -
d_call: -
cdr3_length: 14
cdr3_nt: TGTGCCAGCAGCAACCGACCGAGCACAGATACGCAGTATTTT
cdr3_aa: CASSNRPSTDTQYF

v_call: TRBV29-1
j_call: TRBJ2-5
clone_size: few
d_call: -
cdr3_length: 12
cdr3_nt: TGCAGCGTCGTTTCGGGTGGAGAGACCCAGTACTTC
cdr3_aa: CSVVSGGETQYF

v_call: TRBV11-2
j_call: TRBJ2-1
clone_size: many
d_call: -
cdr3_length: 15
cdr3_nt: TGTGCCAGCAGCTTAATGATAGCGAGGTTCGATGAGCAGTTCTTC
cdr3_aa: CASSLMIARFDEQFF

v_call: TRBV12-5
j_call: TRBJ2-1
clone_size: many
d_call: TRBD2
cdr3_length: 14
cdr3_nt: TGTGCTAGTGGTTTGCCGGGACTAGACAATGAGCAGTTCTTC
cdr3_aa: CASGLPGLDNEQFF

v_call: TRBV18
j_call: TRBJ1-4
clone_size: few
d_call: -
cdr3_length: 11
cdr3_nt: TGTGCCAGCTCACCGCAGGAAAAACTGTTTTTT
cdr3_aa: CASSPQEKLFF

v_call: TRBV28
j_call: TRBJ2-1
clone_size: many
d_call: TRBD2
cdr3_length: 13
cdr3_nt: TGTGCCAGCAGAAGGACTAGCGGCAATGAGCAGTTCTTC
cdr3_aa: CASRRTSGNEQFF

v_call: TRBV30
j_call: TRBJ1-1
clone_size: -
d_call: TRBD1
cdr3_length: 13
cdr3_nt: TGTGCCTGGATTCCAGACAGGGAAACTGAAGCTTTCTTT
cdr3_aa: CAWIPDRETEAFF

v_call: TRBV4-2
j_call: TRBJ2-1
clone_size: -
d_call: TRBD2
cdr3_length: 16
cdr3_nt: TGTGCCAGCAGCCTGGCCGGGACTACCTTCGGCAATGAGCAGTTCTTC
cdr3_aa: CASSLAGTTFGNEQFF

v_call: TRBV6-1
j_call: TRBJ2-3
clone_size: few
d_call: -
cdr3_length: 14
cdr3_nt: TGTGCCAGCAGTGGGCAGGGTACCACAGATACGCAGTATTTT
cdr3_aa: CASSGQGTTDTQYF

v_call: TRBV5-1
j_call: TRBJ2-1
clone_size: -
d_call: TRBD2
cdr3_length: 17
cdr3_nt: TGCGCCAGCAGCTTGGGGGGGACTAGCGGGAGTCTTGATGAGCAGTTCTTC
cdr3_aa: CASSLGGTSGSLDEQFF

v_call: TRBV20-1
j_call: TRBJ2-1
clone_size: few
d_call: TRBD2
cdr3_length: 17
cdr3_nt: TGCAGTGCTAGAGTCGTAGCGGGAGGACCCTCCTACAATGAGCAGTTCTTC
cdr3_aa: CSARVVAGGPSYNEQFF

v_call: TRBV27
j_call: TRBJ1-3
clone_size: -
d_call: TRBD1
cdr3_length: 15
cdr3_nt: TGTGCCAGCAGTTTAAGGGCAGGGGGCAGAAACACCATATATTTT
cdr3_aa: CASSLRAGGRNTIYF

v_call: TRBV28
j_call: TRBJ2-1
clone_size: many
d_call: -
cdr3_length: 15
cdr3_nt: TGTGCCAGCAGGCTAGGCCCCGGACTAACCGTTGAGCAGTTCTTC
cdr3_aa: CASRLGPGLTVEQFF

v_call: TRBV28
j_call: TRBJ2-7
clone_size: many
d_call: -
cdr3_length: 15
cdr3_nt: TGTGCCAGCAGTTTGGGTGGTCAGTCAACCTACGAGCAGTACTTC
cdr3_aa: CASSLGGQSTYEQYF

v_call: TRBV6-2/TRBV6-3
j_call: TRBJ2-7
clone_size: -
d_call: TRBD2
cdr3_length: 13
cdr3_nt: TGTGCCAGCAGGAACAGACTAGCAACCGAGCAGTACTTC
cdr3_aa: CASRNRLATEQYF

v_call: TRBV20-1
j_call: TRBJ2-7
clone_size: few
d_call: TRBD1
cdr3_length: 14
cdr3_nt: TGCAGTGCACAGGACAGGGGACGTTCCTACGAGCAGTACTTC
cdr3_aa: CSAQDRGRSYEQYF

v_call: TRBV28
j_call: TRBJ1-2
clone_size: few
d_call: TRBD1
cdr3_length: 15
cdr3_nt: TGTGCCAGCAGCCCCGGGGACAGGGGGTACTATGGCTACACCTTC
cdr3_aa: CASSPGDRGYYGYTF

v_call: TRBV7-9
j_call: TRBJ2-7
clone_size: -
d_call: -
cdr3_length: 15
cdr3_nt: TGTGCCAGCAGCTTAGGACAGGGAGGGCCGGTCGAGCAGTACTTC
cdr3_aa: CASSLGQGGPVEQYF

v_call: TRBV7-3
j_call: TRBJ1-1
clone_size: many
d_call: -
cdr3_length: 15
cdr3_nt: TGTGCCAGCAGCCCCATCGGGGGGGTGAACACTGAAGCTTTCTTT
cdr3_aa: CASSPIGGVNTEAFF

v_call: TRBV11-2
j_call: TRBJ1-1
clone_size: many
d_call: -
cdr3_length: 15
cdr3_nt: TGTGCCAGCAGCTTGGGGCAGGGGCCCTACACTGAAGCTTTCTTT
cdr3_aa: CASSLGQGPYTEAFF

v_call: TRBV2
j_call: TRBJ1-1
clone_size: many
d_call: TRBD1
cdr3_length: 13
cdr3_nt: TGTGCCAGCACGGGACAGATGAACACTGAAGCTTTCTTT
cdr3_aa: CASTGQMNTEAFF

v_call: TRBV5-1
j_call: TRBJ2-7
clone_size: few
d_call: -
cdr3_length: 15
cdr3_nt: TGCGCCAGCAGCTTGGGACAGGCGGGACCCTACGAGCAGTACTTC
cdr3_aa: CASSLGQAGPYEQYF

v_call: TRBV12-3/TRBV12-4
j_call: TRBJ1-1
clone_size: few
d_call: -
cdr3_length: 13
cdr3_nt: TGTGCCAGCACCCTGTGGGGGAACACTGAAGCTTTCTTT
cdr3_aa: CASTLWGNTEAFF

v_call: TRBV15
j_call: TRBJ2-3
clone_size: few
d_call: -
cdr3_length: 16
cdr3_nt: TGTGCCACCAGCAGACCTACTAGGGGAGGAGGGGATACGCAGTATTTT
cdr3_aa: CATSRPTRGGGDTQYF

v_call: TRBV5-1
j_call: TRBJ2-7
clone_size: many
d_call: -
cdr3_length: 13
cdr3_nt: TGCGCCAGCAGAGTAGCTCATCAACGCGAGCAGTACTTC
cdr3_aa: CASRVAHQREQYF

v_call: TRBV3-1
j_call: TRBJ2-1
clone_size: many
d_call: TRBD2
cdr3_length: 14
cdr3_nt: TGTGCCAGCAGCCTAAGCGGGAGTCTGTATGAGCAGTTCTTC
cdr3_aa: CASSLSGSLYEQFF

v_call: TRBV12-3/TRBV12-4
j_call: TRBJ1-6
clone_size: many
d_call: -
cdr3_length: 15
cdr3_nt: TGTGCCAGCAGTCTCAAGGGGCTTTATAATTCACCCCTCCACTTT
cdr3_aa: CASSLKGLYNSPLHF

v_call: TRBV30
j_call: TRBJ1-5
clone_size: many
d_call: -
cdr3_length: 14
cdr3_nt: TGTGCCTGGAGTGTATCCCCCCATGGGGAGCCCCAGCATTTT
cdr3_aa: CAWSVSPHGEPQHF

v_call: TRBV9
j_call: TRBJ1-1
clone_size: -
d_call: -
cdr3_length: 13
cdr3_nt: TGTGCCAGCAGCCCCCGCAGGGAAACTGAAGCTTTCTTT
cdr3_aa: CASSPRRETEAFF

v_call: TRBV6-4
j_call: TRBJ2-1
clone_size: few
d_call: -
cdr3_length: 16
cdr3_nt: TGTGCCAGCAGTCCCCTTGGGGGGAGTAGCTACAATGAGCAGTTCTTC
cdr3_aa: CASSPLGGSSYNEQFF

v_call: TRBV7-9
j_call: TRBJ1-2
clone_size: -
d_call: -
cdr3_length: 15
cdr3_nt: TGTGCCAGCAGCCACACCTCGGGGATTAGCTATGGCTACACCTTC
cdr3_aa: CASSHTSGISYGYTF

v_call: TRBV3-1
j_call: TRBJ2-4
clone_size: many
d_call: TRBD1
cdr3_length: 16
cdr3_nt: TGTGCCAGCAGCCAAGGGCCAGACAGGGGGCTTGGCATTCAGTACTTC
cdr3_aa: CASSQGPDRGLGIQYF

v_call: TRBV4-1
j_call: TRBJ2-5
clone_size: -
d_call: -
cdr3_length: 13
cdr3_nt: TGCGCCAGCAGCCAACAAGGGCAAGAGACCCAGTACTTC
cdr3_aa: CASSQQGQETQYF

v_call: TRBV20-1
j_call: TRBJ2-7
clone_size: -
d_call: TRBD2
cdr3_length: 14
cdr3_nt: TGCAGTGTTCTTAGCGGGAGGGTCTACAATGAGCAGTACTTC
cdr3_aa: CSVLSGRVYNEQYF

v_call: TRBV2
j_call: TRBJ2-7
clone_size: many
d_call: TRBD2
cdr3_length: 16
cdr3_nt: TGTGCCAGCAGCGGAGCTCTAGCGGGGCGTGGAGGCGAGCAGTACTTC
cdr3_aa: CASSGALAGRGGEQYF

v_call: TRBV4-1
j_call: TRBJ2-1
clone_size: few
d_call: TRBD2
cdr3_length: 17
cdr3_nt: TGCGCCAGCAGCCAAGATCCTAGCGGGAGCCCCTACAATGAGCAGTTCTTC
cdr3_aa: CASSQDPSGSPYNEQFF

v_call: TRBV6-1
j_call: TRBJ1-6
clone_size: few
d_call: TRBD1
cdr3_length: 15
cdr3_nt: TGTGCCAGCAGCGGAGGGACAGGAATTAATTCACCCCTCCACTTT
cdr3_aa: CASSGGTGINSPLHF

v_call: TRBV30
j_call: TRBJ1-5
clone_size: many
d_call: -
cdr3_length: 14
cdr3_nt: TGTGCCTGGAGACCCCCAGGGGTAGCTCAGCCCCAGCATTTT
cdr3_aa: CAWRPPGVAQPQHF

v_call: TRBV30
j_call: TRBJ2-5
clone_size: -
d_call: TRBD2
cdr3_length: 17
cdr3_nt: TGTGCCTGGAGTGTCGTGACTAGCGGGAGTAGTGGAGAGACCCAGTACTTC
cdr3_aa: CAWSVVTSGSSGETQYF

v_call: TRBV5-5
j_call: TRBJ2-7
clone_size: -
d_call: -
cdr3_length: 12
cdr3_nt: TGTGCCAGCAGCTTGAAAAATTACGAGCAGTACTTC
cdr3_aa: CASSLKNYEQYF